This T cell receptor (beta chain) was captured in a study of shared clonotypes between healthy human individuals. Study results and limitations: Generation probabilities were higher for clonotypes shared across all four sorted-subset donors than for unshared ones.

A CD45RA+ naive subset and a CD45RA-negative memory subset were split from CD4+ cells. Germline CDR1 is SQVTM and CDR2 is ANQGSEA. Germline trimming cut 7 bases from V and 8 bases from J; bases unmatched to any gene: 5. There are 11 residues in the CDR3. Notes on this clone: Its antigen is still unknown.

Measured with immunoSEQ multiplex PCR; TCRdb has only the in-frame clones, and not every one. Of hundreds of thousands of clones in the sample, around 74% were seen once. The source material was memory CD4+ T cells sorted from blood. Described subset: CD45RA-negative fraction. This rearrangement joins TRBV29-1 to TRBJ1-2; 9 bases line up with TRBD1. The clonotype was recovered from a man aged 25-45 years in good health. DNA for the CDR3: TGCAGCGCAAGGACAGGGGTCGGCTACACCTTC. Protein product: CSARTGVGYTF.